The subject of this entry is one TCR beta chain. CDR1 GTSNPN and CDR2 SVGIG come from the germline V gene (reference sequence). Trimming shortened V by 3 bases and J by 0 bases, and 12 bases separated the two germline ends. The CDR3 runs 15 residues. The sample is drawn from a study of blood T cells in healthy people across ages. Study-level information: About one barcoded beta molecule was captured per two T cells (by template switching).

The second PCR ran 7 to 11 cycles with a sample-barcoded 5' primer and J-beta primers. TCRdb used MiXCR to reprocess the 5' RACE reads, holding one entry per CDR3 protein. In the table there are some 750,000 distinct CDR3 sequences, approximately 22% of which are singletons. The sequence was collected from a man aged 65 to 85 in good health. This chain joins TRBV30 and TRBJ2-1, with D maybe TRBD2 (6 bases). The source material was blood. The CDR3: CAWSRGGSSYNEQFF. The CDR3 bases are TGTGCCTGGAGCCGAGGAGGGAGCTCCTACAATGAGCAGTTCTTC.